The 4 T cell receptor beta chains below all came from one sample that was sequenced in a study of T-cell reconstitution after alpha-beta-depleted transplantation in children. This sample's TCRbeta library carried unique molecular identifier barcodes. TCRdb re-derived calls from the PCR reads in MiXCR, one entry per CDR3 protein. The sample consists of hundreds of thousands of distinct CDR3 sequences, 15% to 20% of them appearing once. The source material was PBMCs, mostly from graft donor cells, sampled 360 days after TCRalphabeta/CD19-depleted stem cell transplant. These receptors all stem from a boy younger than two who had a stem cell transplant for Wiskott-Aldrich syndrome, so the T cells may come from the graft donor.

The sample holds a few counts of this clonotype. This sequence joins TRBV29-1 and TRBJ1-2; TRBD1 aligns across 10 bases. The germline V gene has CDR1 SQVTM and CDR2 ANQGSEA. The CDR3 contains 15 residues. The V and J ends lost 0 bases and 4 bases, in that order; junction bases with no gene match: 5. CDR3 nucleotide sequence: TGCAGCGTTGAAGATAAAGGGACAGGGGTCTATGGCTACACCTTC. Its protein is CSVEDKGTGVYGYTF.

This clonotype was picked up a small number of times. This chain uses TRBV5-1 with TRBJ2-1; 7 bases line up with TRBD2. The length of the CDR3 is 17 residues. Germline lookup yields CDR1 SGHRS and CDR2 YFSETQ. Trimming took 4 bases from V and 0 from J; bases not matched to a gene: 10. As DNA, the CDR3 is TGCGCCAGCAGCCGTATACCTTCTAGCGGCTCCTACAATGAGCAGTTCTTC. Amino acid sequence: CASSRIPSSGSYNEQFF.

This sequence joins TRBV6-5 and TRBJ2-7; possibly TRBD1 or TRBD2 for D (6 bases each). The length of the CDR3 is 16 residues. Germline lookup yields CDR1 MNHEY and CDR2 SVGAGI. V lost 2 bases to trimming and J lost 5 bases, with 19 bases between them. Here the CDR3 reads CASSYTGGGGKHEQYF. In DNA, the CDR3 is TGTGCCAGCAGTTACACCGGTGGGGGCGGGAAACACGAGCAGTACTTC.

This clonotype was recorded a few times. In DNA, the CDR3 is TGTGCCAGCAGTGCGTACAGGGGCCCTCAGTACTTC. As protein: CASSAYRGPQYF. The V call is TRBV25-1, the J call TRBJ2-4; 7 positions match TRBD1. The germline V gene encodes CDR1 MGHDK and CDR2 SYGVNS. Unmatched junction bases numbered 6, after V lost 4 bases and J lost 12 bases. The CDR3 consists of 12 residues.